One and the same sample provided the 16 T cell receptor beta chains below, sequenced in a study of CD8 T cells in ankylosing spondylitis. Study-level points and caveats: A TCR beta motif made of about eight highly homologous variants seemed typical of ankylosing spondylitis blood.

For these TCRs, the target antigens are not known. Each CDR3 protein is one row after TCRdb ran MiXCR on the 5' RACE reads. The table shows about 800,000 distinct CDR3 sequences, with 10% to 15% occurring only once. Specimen: blood, either unsorted or a sorted T cell fraction (not recorded which). The origin of the receptors is a male donor with ankylosing spondylitis.

CDR3 loop: CSATSSANTGELFF. The CDR3 coding sequence is TGCAGTGCCACCTCTAGCGCTAATACCGGGGAGCTGTTTTTT. The chain is built from TRBV20-1 and TRBJ2-2; perhaps TRBD2 as D (6 bases). V dropped 6 bases and J dropped 5 bases, with 16 bases sitting between them. The CDR3 totals 14 residues. Germline CDR1 reads DFQATT; CDR2 reads SNEGSKA (reference sequence).

This clonotype has only a few counts. The V gene is TRBV27, the J gene TRBJ2-7, with a possible D match to TRBD2 (5 bases). CDR1 MNHEY and CDR2 SMNVEV come from the germline V gene (reference sequence). V lost 4 bases to trimming and J lost 0 bases, with 16 bases between them. This CDR3 has 16 amino acids. The CDR3 DNA is TGTGCCAGCAGTTCCCCTACCGGGATTTACTCCTACGAGCAGTACTTC. It translates to CASSSPTGIYSYEQYF.

This clonotype has only a few counts. The gene calls are TRBV5-1 and TRBJ2-2; either TRBD1 or TRBD2 may fit D (5 bases each). The germline V and J ends were trimmed by 5 bases and 1 base, with 15 bases remaining between them. Germline V lookup: CDR1 SGHRS, CDR2 YFSETQ. The CDR3 is 16 amino acids. The CDR3 DNA reads as TGCGCCAGCAGACCTAGGGGTAGCGTGAACACCGGGGAGCTGTTTTTT. Its translation is CASRPRGSVNTGELFF.

This clonotype was detected many times. The J gene is TRBJ2-2, the V gene TRBV29-1; D not certain. There are 14 residues in the CDR3. In germline, CDR1 is SQVTM, CDR2 ANQGSEA. The V and J ends lost 6 bases and 4 bases respectively, with 15 bases between them. The CDR3 reads CSVGRALGTGELFF. Here the CDR3 DNA reads TGCAGCGTCGGTCGGGCCCTGGGCACCGGGGAGCTGTTTTTT.

This clonotype was counted between two and nine times. The chain joins TRBV6-5 to TRBJ1-1, with unresolved D. The CDR3 is 15 residues long. V shed 3 bases and J shed 1 base, with 12 bases lying between them. Germline V gene data show CDR1 as MNHEY and CDR2 as SVGAGI. CDR3 amino acids: CASSYFGPANTEAFF. CDR3 bases: TGTGCCAGCAGTTATTTTGGGCCGGCGAACACTGAAGCTTTCTTT.

This clonotype appeared a few times. The CDR3 nucleotides are TGTGCCAGCAGCGCAACAAGCGACGCGAGGCACGAGCAGTACTTC. Translation gives CASSATSDARHEQYF. V usage is TRBV9 and J usage is TRBJ2-7; D is uncertain. The CDR3 is made up of 15 amino acids. V lost 3 bases and J 5 bases, leaving 18 bases between the germline ends. CDR1 SGDLS and CDR2 YYNGEE come from the germline V gene.

This clonotype was counted only a few times. The J gene is TRBJ1-1, the V gene TRBV20-1; 7 positions agree with TRBD1. V trimming: 6 bases; J trimming: 4 bases; junction bases outside the gene matches: 8. The CDR3 is 13 residues long. Germline V lookup: CDR1 DFQATT, CDR2 SNEGSKA (reference sequence). The CDR3 nucleotides are TGCAGTGCCGCAAGGGGGCGTATCACTGAAGCTTTCTTT. Translation gives CSAARGRITEAFF.

This clonotype has just a few counts. The rearrangement joins TRBV9 to TRBJ2-1; D is possibly TRBD2 (6 bases). The CDR3 loop spans 15 amino acids. Germline-derived CDR1 and CDR2 are SGDLS and YYNGEE. Trimming left V 3 bases short and J 6 bases short, with 16 bases between. In DNA, the CDR3 is TGTGCCAGCAGCGCCTGGGACTTACGAACCAATGAGCAGTTCTTC. Translating it yields CASSAWDLRTNEQFF.

V usage is TRBV20-1 and J usage is TRBJ2-3; 7 nucleotides agree with TRBD2. This CDR3 is 15 amino acids long. V shed 5 bases and J 2 bases; nucleotides not matched to a gene: 10. CDR1 and CDR2 (germline): DFQATT, SNEGSKA (reference sequence). CDR3 sequence (DNA): TGCAGTGCTCCGGTAGCGGGCACCACCACAGATACGCAGTATTTT. This codes for CSAPVAGTTTDTQYF.

This clonotype was picked up a small number of times. This chain connects TRBV7-2 to TRBJ2-7; D is possibly TRBD1 (5 bases). V shed 5 bases and J shed 4 bases, with 15 bases lying between them. The CDR3 has 14 residues. Germline-derived CDR1 and CDR2 are SGHTA and FQGNSA. The CDR3 DNA reads TGTGCCAGCAGCCTCAGTGGGGCTGGGTACGAGCAGTACTTC. Translating it yields CASSLSGAGYEQYF.

The chain joins TRBV7-6 to TRBJ2-1; D is perhaps TRBD2 (5 bases). The CDR3 loop spans 18 amino acids. CDR1 and CDR2 from the germline V gene are SGHVS and FNYEAQ. Between the trimmed V and J ends, which lost 3 bases and 2 bases, there was a span of 20 bases. CDR3 region: CASSLELGSGITYNEQFF. DNA of the CDR3: TGTGCCAGCAGCTTGGAGCTAGGGTCGGGGATTACCTACAATGAGCAGTTCTTC.

This clonotype was seen a few times. The V gene is TRBV20-1, the J gene TRBJ2-1; 12 bases are a match to TRBD2. The CDR3 runs to 16 residues. Germline V lookup: CDR1 DFQATT, CDR2 SNEGSKA (reference sequence). Trimming removed 1 base from V and 3 bases from J; junction bases left unmatched: 4. The chain's CDR3 is CSARGLTSGSYNEQFF. As DNA, the CDR3 is TGCAGTGCTAGAGGACTGACTAGCGGGAGCTACAATGAGCAGTTCTTC.

The chain employs TRBV11-1 and TRBJ2-3, with unresolved D. Germline CDR1 reads SGHAT; CDR2 reads FQDESV (reference sequence). The CDR3 length is 14 residues. Deletions cut 5 bases from V and 0 bases from J, with 9 bases between. DNA of the CDR3: TGTGCCAGCAGCCGACCGTATAGCACAGATACGCAGTATTTT. Protein: CASSRPYSTDTQYF.

This clonotype has more than one count but fewer than ten. The rearrangement links TRBV7-2 to TRBJ2-7; tentatively, D is TRBD2 (5 bases). CDR1 SGHTA and CDR2 FQGNSA come from the germline V gene. V lost 5 bases and J 5 bases, leaving 13 bases between the germline ends. The CDR3 has 13 residues. As DNA, the CDR3 is TGTGCCAGCAGCAGTGCCCGGGGAGACGAGCAGTACTTC. Amino acids: CASSSARGDEQYF.

The CDR3 region is CASRMGQSNEKLFF. In DNA, the CDR3 is TGTGCCAGCAGGATGGGACAGTCTAATGAAAAACTGTTTTTT. V usage is TRBV6-1 and J usage is TRBJ1-4; 7 bases line up with TRBD1. Germline V lookup: CDR1 MNHNS, CDR2 SASEGT. The V and J ends lost 6 bases and 3 bases, in that order; junction bases with no gene match: 4. This CDR3 has 14 residues.

This clonotype was counted ten times or more. This chain links TRBV20-1 with TRBJ1-5; D remains unclear. Trimming removed 1 base from V and 0 bases from J, with 16 bases in between. Germline assignment: CDR1 DFQATT and CDR2 SNEGSKA (reference sequence). CDR3 length equals 17 residues. CDR3 nucleotides: TGCAGTGCTAGAGGGACTAACCTGGGCGGTAGCAATCAGCCCCAGCATTTT. Its protein is CSARGTNLGGSNQPQHF.